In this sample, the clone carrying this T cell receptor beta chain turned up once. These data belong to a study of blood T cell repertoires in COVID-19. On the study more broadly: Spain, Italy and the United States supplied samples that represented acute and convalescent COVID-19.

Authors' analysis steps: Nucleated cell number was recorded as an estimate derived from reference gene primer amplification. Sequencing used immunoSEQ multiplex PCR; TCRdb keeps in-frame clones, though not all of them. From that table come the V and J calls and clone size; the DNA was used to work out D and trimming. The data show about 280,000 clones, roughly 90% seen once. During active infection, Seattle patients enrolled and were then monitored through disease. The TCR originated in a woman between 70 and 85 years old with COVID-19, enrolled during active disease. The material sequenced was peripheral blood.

CDR3 region: CAWSADRGTEAFF. The CDR3 coding sequence is TGTGCCTGGAGTGCGGACAGGGGCACTGAAGCTTTCTTT. This chain connects TRBV30 to TRBJ1-1, with TRBD1 identical over 9 bases. Trimming cost V 1 base and J 4 bases; bases outside gene matches: 1. The germline gives CDR1 GTSNPN, CDR2 SVGIG (reference sequence). The CDR3 has 13 residues.